A selection of T cell receptor beta chains follows, all from one sample in a study of T-cell memory formation after mild COVID-19. TCRdb re-derived calls from the 5' RACE reads in MiXCR, one entry per CDR3 protein. This sample has 150,000 to 200,000 distinct CDR3 sequences, with roughly 12% found just once. Sequenced input: PBMCs or a T cell subset sorted from them (not recorded which). The origin of the receptors is a young man who had mild COVID-19 (a few samples of this study predate the infection). Cell type and time point are not known. CDR3s leave out the opening cysteine and the closing phenylalanine or tryptophan. The D gene is left open where the match is weak. The size entry is marked missing in some rows and otherwise reads once, few, many or a size class.

few TRBD1 TRBV5-1 ASSYGQGADEQF
- TRBD1 TRBV24-1 ATSDSRIQGAGTDTQY
- TRBD1 TRBV5-1 ASTTGQVRETQY
- - TRBV4-3 ASSHGGGRGEANEKLF
many TRBD2 TRBV12-3/TRBV12-4 ASRSRTSGGAVGPTWYNEQF
- TRBD2 TRBV11-2 ASSLGLAGAGDTQY
- - TRBV2 ASSGKGTSGNTIY
few TRBD1 TRBV6-5 ASRSGTGVGEQY
few - TRBV27 ASRSEMNTEAF
few TRBD2 TRBV4-1 ASSHGLGGASTGELF
- TRBD1 TRBV6-5 ASRGDRGRYGYT
medium-sized - TRBV6-5 ASSQPPGEGGYT
- - TRBV12-3/TRBV12-4 ASSLEQGTSEKLF
many TRBD2 TRBV4-2 ASSPLAGVNTGELF
- - TRBV7-2 ASSLSYRQDSNQPQH
many TRBD1 TRBV29-1 SVGTGTGYT
few - TRBV4-3 ASSQVLGDTQY
few TRBD2 TRBV20-1 SAHTTSGGGDTQY
few - TRBV7-2 ASSPLGENTGELF
- - TRBV5-1 ASSFEAASEQF
- - TRBV7-8 ASSLDAQGGTEAF
few - TRBV5-6 ASSDSIRSYNEQF
few - TRBV7-2 ASSLAQGHYGYT
many TRBD2 TRBV5-1 ASSSRLSGGVTDTQY
- TRBD2 TRBV7-9 ASSPGTSGLGEQF
few TRBD1 TRBV6-5 ASSYSQGAVKSYNEQF
few TRBD1 TRBV29-1 SAEPGQGYNEQF
- TRBD1 TRBV29-1 SVATGGNTEAF
- - TRBV19 ASSTFSGLGDTQY
many - TRBV6-2/TRBV6-3 ASSRRGPRITYEQY
- - TRBV4-1 ASSQERDLNSPLH
- TRBD2 TRBV5-6 ASSLLTSGESNEQF
few - TRBV5-1 ASSFNLPDNYGYT
- - TRBV3-2 ASSKDEETQY
- - TRBV20-1 SARVPGRADETQY
- - TRBV7-9 ASSFQGGSYEQY
- TRBD1 TRBV5-4 ATLGTGRTEAF
- - TRBV4-3 ASSQDRLDGYT
few - TRBV6-5 ASTSNSGANVLT
few TRBD1 TRBV11-2 ASSLRDRGPRAF
few TRBD1 TRBV5-6 ASSLLRDRGPYGYT
few - TRBV10-3 AISGEQGNTEAF
few TRBD1 TRBV29-1 SALGQQNSGNTIY
few - TRBV7-2 ASSFGGNSYGYT
few - TRBV7-2 ASSRDPPGLYGYT
few TRBD1 TRBV5-1 ASSWGDRVETQY
- - TRBV7-2 ASSPDTGELF
few - TRBV7-2 ASSLGRGGTQY